This T cell receptor (beta chain) was captured in a study of OX40 agonist ivuxolimab in advanced cancers. Turning to the study itself: Antecedent anti-PD-1, anti-PD-L1 or anti-CTLA-4 therapy was permissible, with roughly 36% having received some. Findings of the study overall: On average, CD8+ T cells had more expanded clones than CD4+. Among patients with partial responses at 0.1-3.0 mg/kg, clonal expansion was among the lowest.

This clone was counted a single time. The antigen is unknown. The junction and the germline gene differ at one end; a read error may be behind it. TCRdb's table, derived via immunoSEQ multiplex PCR, lists solely in-frame clones and lacks some. The data contain 70,000 to 95,000 clones, approximately 95% of them singletons. The CDR3 contains 15 residues. The germline CDR1 and CDR2 sequences are LNHDA and SQIVND (reference sequence). This chain joins TRBV19 and TRBJ1-1, with D possibly being TRBD1 (6 bases). Sequences were derived from CD4+ or CD8+ T cells sorted from blood, sampled in a trial of the OX40 agonist ivuxolimab. This clonotype was sampled from an adult with an advanced solid tumor such as melanoma, head and neck, liver or kidney cancer. The CDR3 sequence is CASSIGGWTNTEAFF. CDR3 bases: TGTGCCAGTAGCATAGGGGGTTGGACGAACACTGAAGCTTTCTTT. Using reference TRBV19 and TRBJ1-1 for the parts outside the CDR3, the full variable domain is DGGITQSPKYLFRKEGQNVTLSCEQNLNHDAMYWYRQDPGQGLRLIYYSQIVNDFQKGDIAEGYSVSREKKESFPLTVTSAQKNPTAFYLCASSIGGWTNTEAFFGQGTRLTVV.